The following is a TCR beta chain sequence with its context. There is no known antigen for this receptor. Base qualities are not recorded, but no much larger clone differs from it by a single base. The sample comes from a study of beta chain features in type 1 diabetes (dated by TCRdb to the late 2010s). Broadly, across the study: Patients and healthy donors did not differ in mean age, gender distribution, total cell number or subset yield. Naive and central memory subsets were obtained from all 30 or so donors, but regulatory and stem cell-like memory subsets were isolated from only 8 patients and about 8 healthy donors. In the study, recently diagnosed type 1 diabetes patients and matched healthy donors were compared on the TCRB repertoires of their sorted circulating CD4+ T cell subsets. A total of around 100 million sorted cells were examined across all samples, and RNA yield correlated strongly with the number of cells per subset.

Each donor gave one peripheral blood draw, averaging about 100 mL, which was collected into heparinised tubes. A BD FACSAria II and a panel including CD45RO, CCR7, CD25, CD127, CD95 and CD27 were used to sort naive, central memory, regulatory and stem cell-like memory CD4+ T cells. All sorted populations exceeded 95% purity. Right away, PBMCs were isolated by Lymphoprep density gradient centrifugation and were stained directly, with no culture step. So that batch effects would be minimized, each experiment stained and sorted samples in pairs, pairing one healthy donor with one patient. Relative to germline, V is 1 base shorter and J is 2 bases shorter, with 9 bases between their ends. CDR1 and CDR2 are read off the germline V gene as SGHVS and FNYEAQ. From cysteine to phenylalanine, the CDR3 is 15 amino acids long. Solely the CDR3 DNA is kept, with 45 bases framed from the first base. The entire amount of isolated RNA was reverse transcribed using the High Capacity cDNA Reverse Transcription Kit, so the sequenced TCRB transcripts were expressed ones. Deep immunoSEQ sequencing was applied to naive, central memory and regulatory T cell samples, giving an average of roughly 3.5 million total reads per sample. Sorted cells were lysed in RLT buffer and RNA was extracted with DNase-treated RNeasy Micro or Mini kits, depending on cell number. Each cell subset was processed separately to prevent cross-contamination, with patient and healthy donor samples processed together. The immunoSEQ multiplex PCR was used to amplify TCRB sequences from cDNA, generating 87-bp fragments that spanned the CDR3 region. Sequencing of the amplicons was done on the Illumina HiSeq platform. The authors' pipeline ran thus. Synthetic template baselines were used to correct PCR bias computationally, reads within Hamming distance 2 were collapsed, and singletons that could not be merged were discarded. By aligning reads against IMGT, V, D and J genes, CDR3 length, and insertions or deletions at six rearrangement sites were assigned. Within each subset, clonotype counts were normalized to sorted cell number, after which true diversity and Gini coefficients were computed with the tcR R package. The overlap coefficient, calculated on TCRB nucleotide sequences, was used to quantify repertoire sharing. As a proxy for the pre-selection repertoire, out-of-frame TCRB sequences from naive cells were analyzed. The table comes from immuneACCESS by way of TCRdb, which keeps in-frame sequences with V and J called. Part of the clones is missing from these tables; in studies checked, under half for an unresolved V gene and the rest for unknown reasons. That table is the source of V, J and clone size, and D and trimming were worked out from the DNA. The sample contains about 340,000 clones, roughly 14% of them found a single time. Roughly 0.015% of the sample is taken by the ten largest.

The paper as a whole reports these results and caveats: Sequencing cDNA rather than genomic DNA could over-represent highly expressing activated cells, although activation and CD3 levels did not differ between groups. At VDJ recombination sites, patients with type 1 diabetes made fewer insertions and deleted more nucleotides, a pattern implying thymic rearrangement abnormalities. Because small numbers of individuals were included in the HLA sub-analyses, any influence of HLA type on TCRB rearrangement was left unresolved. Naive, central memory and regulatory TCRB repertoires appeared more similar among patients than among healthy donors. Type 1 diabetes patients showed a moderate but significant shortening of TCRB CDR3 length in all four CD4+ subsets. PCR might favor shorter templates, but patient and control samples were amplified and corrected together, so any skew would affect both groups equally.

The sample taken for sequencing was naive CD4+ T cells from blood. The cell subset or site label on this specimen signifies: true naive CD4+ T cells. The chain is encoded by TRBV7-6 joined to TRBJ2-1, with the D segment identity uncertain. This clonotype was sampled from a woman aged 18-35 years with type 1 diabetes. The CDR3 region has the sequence CASSLDGETYNEQFF. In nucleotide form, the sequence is TGTGCCAGCAGCTTAGATGGAGAGACCTACAATGAGCAGTTCTTC.